The entry below describes one TCR beta chain. The antigen remains unidentified. V was pared by 0 bases and J by 5 bases, with 3 bases of the junction left unmatched. Germline V gene sequence: CDR1 SGDLS, CDR2 YYNGEE. The CDR3 has 14 amino acids. This sample is drawn from a study of identical twins. Study-wide points: Rather than following the same donors, the conclusions depended on cross-sectional statistical analysis. Fewer insertions marked abundant cord blood beta clonotypes; young adult naive trended weakly, memory not at all.

cDNA molecules carried unique molecular identifiers, and template switching added a universal primer site. TCRdb re-derived calls from the 5' RACE reads in MiXCR, one entry per CDR3 protein. The sample contains a few hundred thousand distinct CDR3 sequences, about 10% of which appear only once. Sequencing used memory T cells sorted from blood. The receptor was derived from a man between 45 and 60 years old in good health. The chain recombines TRBV9 with TRBJ2-7, with 9 bases aligning to TRBD1. CDR3 region: CASSVGDRAHEQYF. In nucleotides, the CDR3 is TGTGCCAGCAGCGTAGGGGACAGGGCCCACGAGCAGTACTTC.